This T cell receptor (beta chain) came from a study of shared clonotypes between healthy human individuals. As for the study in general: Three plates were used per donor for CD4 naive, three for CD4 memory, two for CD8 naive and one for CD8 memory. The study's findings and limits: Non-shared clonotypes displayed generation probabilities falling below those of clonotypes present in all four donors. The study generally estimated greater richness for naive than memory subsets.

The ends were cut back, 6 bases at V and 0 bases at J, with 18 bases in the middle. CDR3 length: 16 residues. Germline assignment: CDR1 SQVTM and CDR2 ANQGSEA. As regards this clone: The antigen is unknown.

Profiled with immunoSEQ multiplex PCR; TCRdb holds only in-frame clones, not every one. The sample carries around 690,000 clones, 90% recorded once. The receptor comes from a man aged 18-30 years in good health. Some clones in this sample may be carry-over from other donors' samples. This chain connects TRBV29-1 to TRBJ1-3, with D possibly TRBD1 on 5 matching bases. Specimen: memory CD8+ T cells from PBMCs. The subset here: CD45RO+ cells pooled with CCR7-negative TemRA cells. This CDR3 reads CSVVAPGRSSGNTIYF. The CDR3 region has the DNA TGCAGCGTAGTTGCTCCGGGACGCTCCTCTGGAAACACCATATATTTT.